The 24 T cell receptor beta chains below were found in one sample sequenced in a study of OX40 agonist ivuxolimab in advanced cancers. Library creation used the immunoSEQ multiplex PCR assay. TCRdb took this table from immuneACCESS and kept in-frame rearrangements with V and J called. Such tables lack part of the clones; where checked against another copy, unresolved V genes explain under half of the gap, and the rest is unexplained. In all, the sample holds about 94,000 clones, and around 87% of those were seen once. The ten largest clones represent 0.31% of the sample. Sequenced here: CD4+ or CD8+ T cells sorted from blood, sampled in a trial of the OX40 agonist ivuxolimab. These receptors all come from an adult with an advanced solid tumor such as melanoma, head and neck, liver or kidney cancer.

The gene calls are TRBV7-2 and TRBJ2-5, with no clear D. The CDR3 has 15 amino acids. The germline V gene has CDR1 SGHTA and CDR2 FQGNSA. The V gene lost 1 base and the J gene lost 5 bases, with 14 bases spanning the gap. The CDR3 loop is CASSLVRGRTETQYF. Written as DNA, the CDR3 is TGTGCCAGCAGCTTAGTACGCGGCCGAACGGAGACCCAGTACTTC.

The chain has TRBV11-2 and TRBJ2-7; a possible D gene is TRBD2 (7 bases). Germline V gene data show CDR1 as SGHAT and CDR2 as FQNNGV. Trimming removed 1 base from V and 7 bases from J, with 20 bases in between. CDR3 length equals 16 residues. In DNA form, the CDR3 reads TGTGCCAGCAGCTTAGGGTTCGGGGGGCCGAAAGGGGAGCAGTACTTC. This gives the protein CASSLGFGGPKGEQYF.

The gene calls are TRBV20-1 and TRBJ2-7, with D possibly matching TRBD1 (6 bases). Germline V CDR1 and CDR2: DFQATT, SNEGSKA (reference sequence). CDR3 length: 11 residues. The V and J ends lost 3 bases and 3 bases respectively, with 6 bases between them. Here the CDR3 DNA reads TGCAGTGCTAGGGACAGCTACGAGCAGTACTTC. The encoded protein is CSARDSYEQYF.

J is TRBJ1-2 and V is TRBV19; maybe TRBD1 (5 bases). V shed 7 bases and J shed 4 bases, with 22 bases lying between them. Germline CDR1 is LNHDA and CDR2 is SQIVND (reference sequence). The CDR3 covers 16 residues. The CDR3 protein is CASMISFGAATYGYTF. DNA of the CDR3: TGTGCCAGTATGATCTCCTTCGGGGCGGCAACCTATGGCTACACCTTC.

V gene TRBV5-1 combines with J gene TRBJ2-1; 9 bases line up with TRBD1. Germline values: CDR1 SGHRS, CDR2 YFSETQ. This CDR3 contains 15 residues. J gave up 4 bases and V 4 bases, and 6 bases lay outside the gene matches. This chain's CDR3 is CASSPPDRGYNEQFF. In DNA, the CDR3 is TGCGCCAGCAGCCCGCCGGACAGGGGTTACAATGAGCAGTTCTTC.

The V call is TRBV27, the J call TRBJ1-2, with 7 positions matching TRBD1. Germline CDR1 is MNHEY and CDR2 is SMNVEV (reference sequence). The CDR3 contains 16 residues. The V and J ends lost 3 bases and 1 base, in that order; junction bases with no gene match: 8. CDR3 bases: TGTGCCAGCAGTTTGAATTTCGGGACAGTTAACTATGGCTACACCTTC. This sequence encodes CASSLNFGTVNYGYTF.

This clone has only a few counts. The CDR3 sequence is CASSLLSGGVSPLHF. The CDR3 bases are TGTGCCAGCAGCTTATTGTCAGGGGGCGTTTCACCCCTCCACTTT. The chain employs TRBV13 and TRBJ1-6; the match to TRBD1 covers 8 bases. V was pared by 2 bases and J by 9 bases, with 6 bases of the junction left unmatched. The CDR3 is 15 residues long. Germline lookup yields CDR1 PRHDT and CDR2 FYEKMQ (reference sequence).

This chain uses TRBV10-3 with TRBJ2-5; D is possibly TRBD2 (7 bases). With 9 bases removed from V and 11 bases from J, the gap between germline ends came to 22 bases. Per the germline V gene, CDR1 is ENHRY and CDR2 is SYGVKD. The CDR3 loop spans 13 amino acids. The CDR3 region is CAIAEGGRSEQYF. In nucleotides, the CDR3 is TGTGCCATTGCGGAGGGGGGGCGATCAGAGCAGTACTTC.

V is TRBV30 and J is TRBJ1-3; D call uncertain. Trimming removed 7 bases at V and 9 bases at J, with 13 bases between. The CDR3 extends over 11 amino acids. Germline-derived CDR1 and CDR2 are GTSNPN and SVGIG (reference sequence). CDR3 region: CALGLSGTIYF. For the CDR3, the DNA is TGTGCCTTAGGACTTAGTGGCACCATATATTTT.

This chain joins TRBV7-9 and TRBJ2-7; D might be TRBD2 (7 bases). Germline CDR1 reads SEHNR; CDR2 reads FQNEAQ (reference sequence). V was pared by 6 bases and J by 1 base, with 16 bases between. This CDR3 is built from 15 residues. The chain's CDR3 is CASRSGGGRSYEQYF. In DNA form, the CDR3 reads TGTGCCAGCAGATCGGGGGGCGGCCGTTCCTACGAGCAGTACTTC.

The chain's CDR3 is CASSVGLSGNTIYF. In DNA, the CDR3 is TGTGCCAGCAGCGTAGGTCTCTCTGGAAACACCATATATTTT. The chain is built from TRBV9 and TRBJ1-3; D uncertain. V lost 0 bases and J 0 bases, leaving 4 bases between the germline ends. The CDR3 loop spans 14 amino acids. The V gene's germline CDR1 is SGDLS and CDR2 YYNGEE.

The table lists this clone with a count of one. The chain employs TRBV27 and TRBJ1-2; D not resolved. V was pared by 2 bases and J by 1 base, with 5 bases between. Germline loops: CDR1 MNHEY, CDR2 SMNVEV (reference sequence). CDR3 length equals 13 residues. This chain's CDR3 is CASSLRFNYGYTF. In DNA form, the CDR3 reads TGTGCCAGCAGTTTAAGGTTTAACTATGGCTACACCTTC.

J is TRBJ2-5 and V is TRBV7-2; D might be TRBD1 (5 bases). The V and J ends lost 5 bases and 5 bases respectively, with 15 bases between them. This CDR3 is 14 amino acids long. Looked up from germline, CDR1 is SGHTA and CDR2 is FQGNSA. CDR3 region: CASSPAGSRETQYF. CDR3 bases: TGTGCCAGCAGCCCCGCAGGGTCGCGGGAGACCCAGTACTTC.

With respect to this clone: This specimen includes other DNA sequences encoding the same CDR3. V usage is TRBV4-2 and J usage is TRBJ2-3; D is possibly TRBD2 (5 bases). Trimming cost V 1 base and J 3 bases, with 8 bases left between them. CDR3 length: 14 amino acids. Germline V CDR1 and CDR2: LGHNA, YNFKEQ. Written as DNA, the CDR3 is TGTGCCAGCAGCCAAGGATTAGCGACAGATACGCAGTATTTT. It codes for CASSQGLATDTQYF.

V and J are TRBV18 and TRBJ2-5, with unresolved D. Trimming removed 1 base from V and 1 base from J, with 16 bases in between. The CDR3 consists of 17 residues. Germline-derived CDR1 and CDR2 are KGHSH and LQKENI. The chain's CDR3 is CASSPREGTLTQETQYF. DNA for the CDR3: TGTGCCAGCTCACCACGGGAAGGCACTTTGACCCAAGAGACCCAGTACTTC.

This chain links TRBV6-6 with TRBJ2-7; TRBD1 matches at 11 bases. The trim removed 6 bases at V and 0 bases at J, leaving 1 base unmatched. CDR3 length equals 14 residues. The germline V gene encodes CDR1 MNHNY and CDR2 SVGAGI (reference sequence). The CDR3 protein is CASSGTGGSYEQYF. The DNA for the CDR3 is TGTGCCAGCAGCGGGACAGGGGGCTCCTACGAGCAGTACTTC.

This clone is a singleton in its sample. The CDR3 DNA reads as TGTGCCAGCAGCCAAGAAGGACAGGGACGGGAGCAGTTCTTC. As protein: CASSQEGQGREQFF. V gene TRBV4-2 combines with J gene TRBJ2-1; 8 bases map to TRBD1. The trim removed 0 bases at V and 10 bases at J, leaving 5 bases unmatched. Germline CDR1 and CDR2: LGHNA and YNFKEQ. The CDR3 has 14 amino acids.

The rearrangement uses TRBV10-3 and TRBJ2-1; TRBD2 might be the D (7 bases). Trimming left V 7 bases short and J 4 bases short, with 20 bases between. Germline V CDR1 and CDR2: ENHRY, SYGVKD. This CDR3 is built from 16 residues. The CDR3 region is CAITQARGQGYNEQFF. In DNA form, the CDR3 reads TGTGCCATCACTCAAGCGCGGGGGCAGGGGTACAATGAGCAGTTCTTC.

The V gene is TRBV5-5, the J gene TRBJ1-5, with D unresolved. In germline, CDR1 is SGHKS, CDR2 YYEKEE (reference sequence). V shed 4 bases and J shed 1 base, with 27 bases lying between them. The CDR3 spans 20 residues. The CDR3 DNA reads TGTGCCAGCAGCCCCGAGCTTCTGACGGGGTTCATTGGGAGCAATCAGCCCCAGCATTTT. Translated: CASSPELLTGFIGSNQPQHF. The full variable domain, in which reference TRBV5-5 and TRBJ1-5 provide the parts outside the CDR3, is DAGVTQSPTHLIKTRGQQVTLRCSPISGHKSVSWYQQVLGQGPQFIFQYYEKEERGRGNFPDRFSARQFPNYSSELNVNALLLGDSALYLCASSPELLTGFIGSNQPQHFGDGTRLSIL.

The CDR3 DNA is TGTGCCAGCGGGGGGACAGGGAGCAGCTATGGCTACACCTTC. Protein sequence: CASGGTGSSYGYTF. The chain couples TRBV6-1 to TRBJ1-2; 9 bases are a match to TRBD1. With V trimmed by 8 bases and J by 4 bases, 8 bases remained unmatched. This CDR3 has 14 amino acids. Germline V gives CDR1 MNHNS, CDR2 SASEGT.

V gene TRBV27 combines with J gene TRBJ2-7; possible D gene TRBD1, 6 bases. CDR1 and CDR2 (germline): MNHEY, SMNVEV (reference sequence). This CDR3 region has 15 residues. V gave up 3 bases and J gave up 1 base, with 13 bases separating them. The CDR3 bases are TGTGCCAGCAGTTTGATCGCGACAGGATCCTACGAGCAGTACTTC. Translated: CASSLIATGSYEQYF.

This clone showed up just once. The chain recombines TRBV7-9 with TRBJ1-2; 10 nucleotides align to TRBD1. The CDR3 covers 14 residues. The V gene end was trimmed by 3 bases and the J gene end by 8 bases; junction bases not matched to a gene: 6. The V gene's germline CDR1 is SEHNR and CDR2 FQNEAQ (reference sequence). Here the CDR3 reads CASSFGTGEGGYTF. CDR3 nucleotides: TGTGCCAGCAGCTTCGGGACAGGGGAAGGGGGCTACACCTTC. Variable domain in full (rest from reference TRBV7-9 and TRBJ1-2): DTGVSQNPRHKITKRGQNVTFRCDPISEHNRLYWYRQTLGQGPEFLTYFQNEAQLEKSRLLSDRFSAERPKGSFSTLEIQRTEQGDSAMYLCASSFGTGEGGYTFGSGTRLTVV.

The chain couples TRBV7-2 to TRBJ1-1; TRBD1 aligns across 8 bases. J lost 7 bases, V lost 7 bases, and 11 bases had no gene match. From germline, CDR1 is SGHTA and CDR2 FQGNSA. The CDR3 has 14 residues. The CDR3 region is CASKSRGLEVEAFF. CDR3 in DNA: TGTGCCAGCAAGTCCAGGGGGCTGGAGGTTGAAGCTTTCTTT.

The V call is TRBV5-6, the J call TRBJ2-5; D gene unclear. The germline V and J ends were trimmed by 0 bases and 0 bases, with 6 bases remaining between them. The CDR3 is 14 amino acids. Germline assignment: CDR1 SGHDT and CDR2 YYEEEE. The CDR3 loop is CASSLGVYQETQYF. The CDR3 DNA is TGTGCCAGCAGCTTGGGCGTGTACCAAGAGACCCAGTACTTC.